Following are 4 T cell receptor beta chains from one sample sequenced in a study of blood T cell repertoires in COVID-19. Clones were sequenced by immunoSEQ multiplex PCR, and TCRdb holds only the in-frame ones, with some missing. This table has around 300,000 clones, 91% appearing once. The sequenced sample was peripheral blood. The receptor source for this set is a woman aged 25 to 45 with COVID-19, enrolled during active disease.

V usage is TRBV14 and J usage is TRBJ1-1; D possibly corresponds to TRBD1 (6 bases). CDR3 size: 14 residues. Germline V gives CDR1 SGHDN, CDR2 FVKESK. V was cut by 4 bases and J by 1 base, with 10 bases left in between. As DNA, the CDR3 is TGTGCCAGCAGCCCTATACAGGGGAACACTGAAGCTTTCTTT. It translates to CASSPIQGNTEAFF.

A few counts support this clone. The CDR3 here is CASSPRQASSAAFF. CDR3 nucleotides: TGTGCCAGCAGCCCGAGACAGGCTTCCTCGGCAGCTTTCTTT. V is TRBV3-1 (or the pseudogene TRBV3-2) and J is TRBJ1-1; D is perhaps TRBD1 (6 bases). This CDR3 region has 14 residues. Germline V CDR1 and CDR2: LGHDT, YNNKEL (reference sequence). The ends were cut back, 4 bases at V and 10 bases at J, with 19 bases in the middle.

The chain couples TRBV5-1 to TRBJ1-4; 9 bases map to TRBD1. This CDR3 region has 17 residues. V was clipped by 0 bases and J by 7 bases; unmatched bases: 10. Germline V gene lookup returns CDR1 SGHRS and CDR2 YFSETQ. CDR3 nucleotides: TGCGCCAGCAGCTTGGCAACACTCGGGACAGGGCTTGAAAAACTGTTTTTT. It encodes CASSLATLGTGLEKLFF.

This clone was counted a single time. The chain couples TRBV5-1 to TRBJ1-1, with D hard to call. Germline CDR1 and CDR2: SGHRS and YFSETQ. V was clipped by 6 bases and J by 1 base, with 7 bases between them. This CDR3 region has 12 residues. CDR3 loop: CASTNRNTEAFF. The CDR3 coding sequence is TGCGCCAGCACGAACAGGAACACTGAAGCTTTCTTT.